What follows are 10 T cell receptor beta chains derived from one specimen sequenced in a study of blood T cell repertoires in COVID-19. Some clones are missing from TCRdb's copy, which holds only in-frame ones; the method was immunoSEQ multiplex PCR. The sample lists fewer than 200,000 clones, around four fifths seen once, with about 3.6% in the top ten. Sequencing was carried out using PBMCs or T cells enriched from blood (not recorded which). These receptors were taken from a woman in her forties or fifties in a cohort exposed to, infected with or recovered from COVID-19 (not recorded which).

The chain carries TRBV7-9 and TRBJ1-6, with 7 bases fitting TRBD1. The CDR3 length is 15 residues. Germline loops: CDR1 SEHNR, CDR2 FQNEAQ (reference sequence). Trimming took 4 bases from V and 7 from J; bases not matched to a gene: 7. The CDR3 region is CASSSNYRGNSPLHF. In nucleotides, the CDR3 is TGTGCCAGCAGCTCAAATTACAGGGGAAATTCACCCCTCCACTTT.

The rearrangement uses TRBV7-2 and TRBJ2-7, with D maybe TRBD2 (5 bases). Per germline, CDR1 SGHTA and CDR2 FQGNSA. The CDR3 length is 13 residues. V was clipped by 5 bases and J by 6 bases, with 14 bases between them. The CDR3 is CASSPRREGEQYF. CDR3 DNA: TGTGCCAGCAGCCCCCGACGGGAAGGCGAGCAGTACTTC.

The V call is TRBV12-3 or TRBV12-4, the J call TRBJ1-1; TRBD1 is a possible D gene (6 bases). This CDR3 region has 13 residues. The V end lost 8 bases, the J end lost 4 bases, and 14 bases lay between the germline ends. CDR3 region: CASRLRGGTEAFF. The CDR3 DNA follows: TGTGCCAGCCGCCTAAGGGGGGGCACTGAAGCTTTCTTT.

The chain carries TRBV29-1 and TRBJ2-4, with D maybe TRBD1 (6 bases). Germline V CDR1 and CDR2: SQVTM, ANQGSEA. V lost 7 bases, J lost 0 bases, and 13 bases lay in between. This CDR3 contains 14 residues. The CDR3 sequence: CSAEDRLAKNIQYF. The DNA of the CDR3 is TGCAGCGCAGAAGACAGGCTAGCCAAAAACATTCAGTACTTC.

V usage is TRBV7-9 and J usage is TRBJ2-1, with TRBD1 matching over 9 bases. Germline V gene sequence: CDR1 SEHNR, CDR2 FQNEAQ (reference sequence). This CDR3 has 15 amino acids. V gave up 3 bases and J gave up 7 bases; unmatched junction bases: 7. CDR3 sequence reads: CASSLAGQGKNEQFF. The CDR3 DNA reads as TGTGCCAGCAGCTTGGCCGGACAGGGGAAGAATGAGCAGTTCTTC. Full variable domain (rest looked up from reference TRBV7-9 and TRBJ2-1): DTGVSQNPRHKITKRGQNVTFRCDPISEHNRLYWYRQTLGQGPEFLTYFQNEAQLEKSRLLSDRFSAERPKGSFSTLEIQRTEQGDSAMYLCASSLAGQGKNEQFFGPGTRLTVL.

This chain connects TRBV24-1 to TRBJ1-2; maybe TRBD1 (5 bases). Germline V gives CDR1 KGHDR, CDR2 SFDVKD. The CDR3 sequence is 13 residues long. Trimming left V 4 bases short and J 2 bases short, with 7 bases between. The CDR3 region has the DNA TGTGCCACCAGTGAGCGACAGAACTATGGCTACACCTTC. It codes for CATSERQNYGYTF.

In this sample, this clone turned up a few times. This CDR3 is CASSPRQTADEQYF. The CDR3 bases are TGTGCCAGCAGCCCTCGACAGACGGCGGACGAGCAGTACTTC. The rearrangement joins TRBV7-2 to TRBJ2-7, with a tentative D call TRBD1 (5 bases). The CDR3 has 14 amino acids. From germline, CDR1 is SGHTA and CDR2 FQGNSA. V lost 5 bases, J lost 5 bases, and 16 bases lay in between.

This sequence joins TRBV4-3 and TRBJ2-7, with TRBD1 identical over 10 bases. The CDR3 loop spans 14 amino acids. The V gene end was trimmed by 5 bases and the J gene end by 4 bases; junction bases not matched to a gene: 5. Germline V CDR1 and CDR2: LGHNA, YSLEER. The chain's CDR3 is CASSFGQGGYEQYF. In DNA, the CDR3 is TGCGCCAGCAGCTTTGGACAGGGGGGGTACGAGCAGTACTTC.

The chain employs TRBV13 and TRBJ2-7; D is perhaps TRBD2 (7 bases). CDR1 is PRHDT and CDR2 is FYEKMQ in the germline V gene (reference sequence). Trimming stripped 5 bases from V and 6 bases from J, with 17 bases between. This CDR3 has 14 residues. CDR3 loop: CASSPGTIRGEQYF. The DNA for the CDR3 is TGTGCCAGCAGCCCCGGGACTATCAGGGGCGAGCAGTACTTC. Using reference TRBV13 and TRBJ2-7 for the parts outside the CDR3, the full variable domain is AAGVIQSPRHLIKEKRETATLKCYPIPRHDTVYWYQQGPGQDPQFLISFYEKMQSDKGSIPDRFSAQQFSDYHSELNMSSLELGDSALYFCASSPGTIRGEQYFGPGTRLTVT.

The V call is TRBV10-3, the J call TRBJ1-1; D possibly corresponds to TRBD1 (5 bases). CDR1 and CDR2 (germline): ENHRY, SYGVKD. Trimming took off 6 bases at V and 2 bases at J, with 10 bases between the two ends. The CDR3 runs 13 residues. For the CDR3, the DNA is TGTGCCATCAGACTCGACAGAAACACTGAAGCTTTCTTT. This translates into CAIRLDRNTEAFF.